The rows below give T cell receptor beta chains drawn from one sample of a study of cytomegalovirus exposure and HLA in healthy donors. Some clones are missing from TCRdb's copy, which holds only in-frame ones; the method was immunoSEQ multiplex PCR. In the table there are approximately 250,000 clones, more than 70% of which are singletons. The sequenced sample consisted of PBMCs. Every receptor here comes from a boy aged 10-17 years in good health and CMV-seronegative. Both conserved end residues are part of each CDR3. The order of the fields is clone size, D gene, V gene, J gene, CDR3 DNA, CDR3 protein. A D gene is named only where the DNA matches it firmly. Size values are once, few and many counts, or a class for expanded clones, and some rows have none.

clone size: -
D gene: TRBD2
V gene: TRBV7-9
J gene: TRBJ2-1
CDR3 DNA: TGTGCCAGCAGCCCCGGGACTAGCGGGAACAATGAGCAGTTCTTC
CDR3 protein: CASSPGTSGNNEQFF

clone size: -
D gene: TRBD2
V gene: TRBV11-3
J gene: TRBJ2-1
CDR3 DNA: TGTGCCAGCACCCGGGGGGGCAATGAGCAGTTCTTC
CDR3 protein: CASTRGGNEQFF

clone size: few
D gene: -
V gene: TRBV27
J gene: TRBJ1-2
CDR3 DNA: TGTGCCAGCAGTGGCCAATGGGCCTCGAGCCTCTATGGCTACACCTTC
CDR3 protein: CASSGQWASSLYGYTF

clone size: once
D gene: TRBD1
V gene: TRBV30
J gene: TRBJ1-2
CDR3 DNA: TGTGCGGCACTGGACAGGATGATCTATGGCTACACCTTC
CDR3 protein: CAALDRMIYGYTF

clone size: -
D gene: -
V gene: TRBV2
J gene: TRBJ2-5
CDR3 DNA: TGTGCCAGCAGCGCTAGAGAGACCCAGTACTTC
CDR3 protein: CASSARETQYF

clone size: -
D gene: TRBD1
V gene: TRBV7-9
J gene: TRBJ2-3
CDR3 DNA: TGTGCCAGCAGCCGAGGGGACAGGGGCACAGATACGCAGTATTTT
CDR3 protein: CASSRGDRGTDTQYF

clone size: few
D gene: TRBD1
V gene: TRBV5-1
J gene: TRBJ2-7
CDR3 DNA: TGCGCCAGCAGCTCTTTCCGGGACAGGGATTACGAGCAGTACTTC
CDR3 protein: CASSSFRDRDYEQYF

clone size: once
D gene: TRBD1
V gene: TRBV7-3
J gene: TRBJ2-7
CDR3 DNA: TGTGCCAGCAGCCCTAGAGACAGGGCCTCAGGCGAGCAGTACTTC
CDR3 protein: CASSPRDRASGEQYF

clone size: -
D gene: TRBD2
V gene: TRBV25-1
J gene: TRBJ2-7
CDR3 DNA: TGTGCCAGCAGCCCCACTAGCGGGCGCCCCCTCTCCTACGAGCAGTACTTC
CDR3 protein: CASSPTSGRPLSYEQYF

clone size: -
D gene: TRBD2
V gene: TRBV6-5
J gene: TRBJ2-3
CDR3 DNA: TGTGCCAGCAGTCGCGTGGGGGGAGGGACAGATACGCAGTATTTT
CDR3 protein: CASSRVGGGTDTQYF

clone size: -
D gene: -
V gene: TRBV20-1
J gene: TRBJ2-1
CDR3 DNA: TGCAGTGCCCGGAGGAATGAGCAGTTCTTC
CDR3 protein: CSARRNEQFF

clone size: -
D gene: TRBD2
V gene: TRBV27
J gene: TRBJ2-1
CDR3 DNA: TGTGCCAGCAGTTTATCCGGGACTAGCGGTGAGCAGTTCTTC
CDR3 protein: CASSLSGTSGEQFF

clone size: -
D gene: TRBD2
V gene: TRBV5-1
J gene: TRBJ2-5
CDR3 DNA: TGCGCCAGCAGCTTGGAGACTAGCGGGATGAAGACCCAGTACTTC
CDR3 protein: CASSLETSGMKTQYF

clone size: -
D gene: -
V gene: TRBV15
J gene: TRBJ1-1
CDR3 DNA: TGTGCCACCAGCAGAGACAGGGGTATTACTGAAGCTTTCTTT
CDR3 protein: CATSRDRGITEAFF

clone size: -
D gene: -
V gene: TRBV5-1
J gene: TRBJ1-3
CDR3 DNA: TGCGCCAGCAGCTTGGAACAGGGTTCTGGAAACACCATATATTTT
CDR3 protein: CASSLEQGSGNTIYF

clone size: -
D gene: TRBD1
V gene: TRBV7-9
J gene: TRBJ1-4
CDR3 DNA: TGTTCCAGCAGCCACGACCCAGGGGGTGAAAAACTGTTTTTT
CDR3 protein: CSSSHDPGGEKLFF

clone size: -
D gene: TRBD1
V gene: TRBV7-2
J gene: TRBJ2-4
CDR3 DNA: TGTGCCAGCAGCTCAATTTACGGGACAGGTGGGAACATTCAGTACTTC
CDR3 protein: CASSSIYGTGGNIQYF

clone size: -
D gene: -
V gene: TRBV18
J gene: TRBJ1-2
CDR3 DNA: TGTGCCAGCTCACAAGGAGCAGAACTCTATGGCTACACCTTC
CDR3 protein: CASSQGAELYGYTF

clone size: once
D gene: -
V gene: TRBV11-1
J gene: TRBJ1-1
CDR3 DNA: TGTGCCAGCAGCCATTACACTGAAGCTTTCTTT
CDR3 protein: CASSHYTEAFF

clone size: few
D gene: -
V gene: TRBV5-4
J gene: TRBJ1-2
CDR3 DNA: TGTGCCAGCAGCTTAGCAGGGAGGTATGGCTACACCTTC
CDR3 protein: CASSLAGRYGYTF

clone size: -
D gene: TRBD1
V gene: TRBV29-1
J gene: TRBJ1-2
CDR3 DNA: TGCAGCGTCTCGGGTCGACAGGGTGAGGGTGGCTACACCTTC
CDR3 protein: CSVSGRQGEGGYTF

clone size: once
D gene: TRBD2
V gene: TRBV7-8
J gene: TRBJ2-7
CDR3 DNA: TGTGCCAGCAATCAAGTGGGCGGGGGGGGAAACTACGAGCAGTACTTC
CDR3 protein: CASNQVGGGGNYEQYF

clone size: once
D gene: -
V gene: TRBV7-2
J gene: TRBJ1-1
CDR3 DNA: TGTGCCAGCAGCTCCACCAGGGTGGAAGCTTTCTTT
CDR3 protein: CASSSTRVEAFF

clone size: -
D gene: TRBD2
V gene: TRBV2
J gene: TRBJ2-1
CDR3 DNA: TGTGCCAGCAGTGGGGGACTAGCGGTTAATGAGCAGTTCTTC
CDR3 protein: CASSGGLAVNEQFF

clone size: -
D gene: -
V gene: TRBV19
J gene: TRBJ2-3
CDR3 DNA: TGTGCCAGTAGTTGTCACACGTATTGCACAGATACGCAGTATTTT
CDR3 protein: CASSCHTYCTDTQYF

clone size: -
D gene: TRBD1
V gene: TRBV6-4
J gene: TRBJ1-2
CDR3 DNA: TGTGCCAGCAGCCTGTCCGGGACAGGGAACGGCTACACCTTC
CDR3 protein: CASSLSGTGNGYTF

clone size: -
D gene: TRBD1
V gene: TRBV6-5
J gene: TRBJ1-1
CDR3 DNA: TGTGCCAGCAGTTACTCGATGACAGGGATGAACACTGAAGCTTTCTTT
CDR3 protein: CASSYSMTGMNTEAFF

clone size: -
D gene: TRBD1
V gene: TRBV19
J gene: TRBJ1-6
CDR3 DNA: TGTGCCAGTAGTTCGGCGGACAGGGGGCGTTCACCCCTCCACTTT
CDR3 protein: CASSSADRGRSPLHF

clone size: -
D gene: -
V gene: TRBV4-1
J gene: TRBJ1-2
CDR3 DNA: TGCGCCAGCAGCCGTCCAGGGGTTAACTATGGCTACACCTTC
CDR3 protein: CASSRPGVNYGYTF

clone size: -
D gene: -
V gene: TRBV19
J gene: TRBJ2-7
CDR3 DNA: TGTGCCAGTAGTGCTCCCCAGGCCCGAGTGCAGTACTTC
CDR3 protein: CASSAPQARVQYF

clone size: -
D gene: TRBD1
V gene: TRBV11-2
J gene: TRBJ1-6
CDR3 DNA: TGTGCCAGCAGCTTGTTTATACAGGGGGATTCACCCCTCCACTTT
CDR3 protein: CASSLFIQGDSPLHF

clone size: once
D gene: TRBD1
V gene: TRBV6-6
J gene: TRBJ2-7
CDR3 DNA: TGTGCCAGCAGTTACCCCCAGGGGGCCACCTCCTACGAGCAGTACTTC
CDR3 protein: CASSYPQGATSYEQYF

clone size: few
D gene: -
V gene: TRBV5-1
J gene: TRBJ2-6
CDR3 DNA: TGCGCCAGCAGCTACAGGGAGTCTGGGGCCAACGTCCTGACTTTC
CDR3 protein: CASSYRESGANVLTF